The 25 T cell receptor beta chains reported below all come from one sample, sequenced in a study of beta chain features in type 1 diabetes (dated by TCRdb to the late 2010s). Libraries were constructed by the immunoSEQ multiplex PCR assay. The High Capacity cDNA Reverse Transcription Kit was used to reverse transcribe all of the isolated RNA, meaning that expressed TCRB transcripts were what got sequenced. TCRdb's version of the immuneACCESS table is confined to in-frame rearrangements and falls short of the full clone set. An unresolved V gene accounts for under half of the shortfall where checked; the remainder is of unknown origin. The sample table contains hundreds of thousands of clones; only one count was recorded for approximately 15% of them. The biggest ten clones account for 0.035% to 0.045% of the sample. The specimen was naive CD4+ T cells from blood. The cell subset or site label corresponds to: true naive CD4+ T cells. The receptors shown here come from a young man in good health.

This clone has a handful of counts. The V gene is TRBV30, the J gene TRBJ2-2, with D tentatively TRBD1 (5 bases). The CDR3 totals 13 residues. The germline V gene encodes CDR1 GTSNPN and CDR2 SVGIG (reference sequence). The V end lost 0 bases, the J end lost 8 bases, and 10 bases lay between the germline ends. The CDR3 DNA is TGTGCCTGGAGTGTACGGTCAGGGGGGGAGCTGTTTTTT. Its protein is CAWSVRSGGELFF.

The CDR3 spells CASSRGLAGDWHNEQFF. DNA of the CDR3: TGTGCCAGCAGCCGGGGGCTAGCGGGAGACTGGCACAATGAGCAGTTCTTC. The chain employs TRBV5-4 and TRBJ2-1, with TRBD2 matching over 10 bases. The CDR3 sequence is 17 residues long. Germline V gives CDR1 SGHNT, CDR2 YYREEE (reference sequence). V gave up 4 bases and J gave up 5 bases; unmatched junction bases: 12.

Turning to this clone: At the DNA level, this CDR3 is encoded by other sequences in the same sample as well. The chain is built from TRBV27 and TRBJ1-2; D unclear. Germline assignment: CDR1 MNHEY and CDR2 SMNVEV (reference sequence). This CDR3 has 12 residues. The V gene lost 0 bases and the J gene lost 8 bases, with 7 bases spanning the gap. In DNA, the CDR3 is TGTGCCAGCAGTTTATCGGGCTACGGCTACACCTTC. Amino acids: CASSLSGYGYTF.

This clone was counted only a few times. Compared with germline, one end of the junction differs, possibly owing to a read error. This chain joins TRBV29-1 and TRBJ2-1; TRBD2 agrees at 14 bases. Germline V lookup: CDR1 SQVTM, CDR2 ANQGSEA. This CDR3 comprises 14 residues. DNA of the CDR3: TGCAGCGCGACTAGCGGGAGGGCCTTAAATGACCAGTTCTTC. It codes for CSATSGRALNDQFF.

The chain combines TRBV19 with TRBJ1-1; D gene uncertain. V shed 7 bases and J shed 3 bases, with 12 bases lying between them. From germline, CDR1 is LNHDA and CDR2 SQIVND (reference sequence). This CDR3 comprises 13 residues. The CDR3 loop reads CASTRSTYTEAFF. CDR3 sequence (DNA): TGTGCCAGTACTAGATCCACCTACACTGAAGCTTTCTTT.

This rearrangement joins TRBV9 to TRBJ1-1; D is unresolved. The CDR3 loop spans 15 amino acids. In germline, CDR1 is SGDLS, CDR2 YYNGEE. V shed 2 bases and J shed 3 bases, with 14 bases lying between them. This CDR3 is CASSVSGGTDTEAFF. The DNA of the CDR3 is TGTGCCAGCAGCGTCTCGGGAGGAACGGACACTGAAGCTTTCTTT. Based on the CDR3 plus reference TRBV9 and TRBJ1-1, the full variable domain is DSGVTQTPKHLITATGQRVTLRCSPRSGDLSVYWYQQSLDQGLQFLIQYYNGEERAKGNILERFSAQQFPDLHSELNLSSLELGDSALYFCASSVSGGTDTEAFFGQGTRLTVV.

The chain links TRBV18 to TRBJ1-1; no reliable D call. Germline V gene data show CDR1 as KGHSH and CDR2 as LQKENI. This CDR3 has 13 residues. The V and J ends lost 4 bases and 10 bases respectively, with 16 bases between them. CDR3 coding DNA: TGTGCCAGCTCACACGACACTTATGGGGTAGCTTTCTTT. It translates to CASSHDTYGVAFF.

This clone was counted a few times. The chain employs TRBV27 and TRBJ1-2, with D perhaps matching TRBD1 (6 bases). The CDR3 is 14 amino acids. V lost 3 bases, J lost 10 bases, and 18 bases lay in between. Germline loops: CDR1 MNHEY, CDR2 SMNVEV (reference sequence). DNA of the CDR3: TGTGCCAGCAGTTTCGTTGGACAGATGACGCCCTACACCTTC. Its translation: CASSFVGQMTPYTF.

The V gene is TRBV9, the J gene TRBJ2-3, with D tentatively TRBD1 (5 bases). CDR3 length equals 16 residues. Germline lookup yields CDR1 SGDLS and CDR2 YYNGEE. V lost 4 bases and J lost 4, with 19 bases in between. The CDR3 DNA reads TGTGCCAGCAGCCCCCAGCTGGCCAGGGCCTCAGATACGCAGTATTTT. This translates into CASSPQLARASDTQYF.

This chain connects TRBV4-3 to TRBJ2-3; 8 bases are a match to TRBD2. V lost 0 bases and J lost 1; bases outside the gene matches: 9. Looked up from germline, CDR1 is LGHNA and CDR2 is YSLEER. The CDR3 is 18 amino acids. CDR3 nucleotides: TGCGCCAGCAGCCAAGATCTCCACGGCGGGGGGCGCACAGATACGCAGTATTTT. Amino acid sequence: CASSQDLHGGGRTDTQYF.

The chain combines TRBV14 with TRBJ2-1; TRBD2 matches 8 bases. Germline V CDR1 and CDR2: SGHDN, FVKESK. The CDR3 length is 17 residues. V trimming: 0 bases; J trimming: 4 bases; junction bases outside the gene matches: 8. The CDR3 DNA reads as TGTGCCAGCAGCCAAGACATCGGGACTAGAAGATACAATGAGCAGTTCTTC. Protein: CASSQDIGTRRYNEQFF.

In its sample, this clone was seen a few times. The chain uses TRBV7-8 and TRBJ2-5; D ambiguous. V shed 5 bases and J shed 0 bases, with 13 bases lying between them. In germline, CDR1 is SGHVS, CDR2 FQNEAQ. The CDR3 has 15 residues. This CDR3 is CASSHRAEYQETQYF. For the CDR3, the DNA is TGTGCCAGCAGCCACCGCGCGGAGTACCAAGAGACCCAGTACTTC. The full variable domain, completed using reference TRBV7-8 and TRBJ2-5, is GAGVSQSPRYKVAKRGQDVALRCDPISGHVSLFWYQQALGQGPEFLTYFQNEAQLDKSGLPSDRFFAERPEGSVSTLKIQRTQQEDSAVYLCASSHRAEYQETQYFGPGTRLLVL.

The chain recombines TRBV6-1 with TRBJ2-1, with D possibly being TRBD2 (5 bases). Germline CDR1 and CDR2: MNHNS and SASEGT. V lost 1 base to trimming and J lost 3 bases, with 13 bases between them. This CDR3 is 16 amino acids long. In DNA form, the CDR3 reads TGTGCCAGCAGTGAAGGGCTAGCAGGCTTCTACAATGAGCAGTTCTTC. Protein product: CASSEGLAGFYNEQFF.

This clone was observed a few times. This sequence joins TRBV30 and TRBJ1-6; no reliable D call. The CDR3 sequence is 13 residues long. Trimming took off 4 bases at V and 5 bases at J, with 9 bases between the two ends. CDR1 is GTSNPN and CDR2 is SVGIG in the germline V gene (reference sequence). This CDR3 reads CAWNKKNNSPLHF. In DNA form, the CDR3 reads TGTGCCTGGAACAAGAAAAATAATTCACCCCTCCACTTT.

This clone was seen a handful of times. The V gene is TRBV11-2, the J gene TRBJ2-5; D may be TRBD2 (6 bases). CDR3 size: 17 residues. Looked up from germline, CDR1 is SGHAT and CDR2 is FQNNGV. The V end lost 7 bases, the J end lost 1 base, and 22 bases lay between the germline ends. CDR3 in amino acids: CASTRGRTGRTQETQYF. In DNA, the CDR3 is TGTGCCAGCACCCGTGGGAGGACGGGCCGGACCCAAGAGACCCAGTACTTC.

This rearrangement joins TRBV7-2 to TRBJ2-1; D ambiguous. The CDR3 is 13 residues long. Per the germline V gene, CDR1 is SGHTA and CDR2 is FQGNSA. Trimming left V 1 base short and J 1 base short, with 2 bases between. Written as DNA, the CDR3 is TGTGCCAGCAGCTTAGAATCCTACAATGAGCAGTTCTTC. Translating gives CASSLESYNEQFF.

This clone was detected a few times. The V and J genes are TRBV11-3 and TRBJ2-5; D unclear. The V end lost 0 bases, the J end lost 1 base, and 18 bases lay between the germline ends. In germline, CDR1 is SGHNT, CDR2 YENEEA. The CDR3 covers 18 residues. CDR3: CASSLDLGSWGGQETQYF. CDR3 nucleotides: TGTGCCAGCAGCTTAGATCTTGGGTCATGGGGTGGCCAAGAGACCCAGTACTTC.

The gene calls are TRBV5-1 and TRBJ2-3; 8 positions match TRBD2. The CDR3 runs 17 residues. CDR1 SGHRS and CDR2 YFSETQ come from the germline V gene. With 4 bases clipped from V and 0 bases from J, the junction kept 10 bases outside the gene matches. The CDR3 DNA is TGCGCCAGCAGCCGAAGGGCGGGGGGAACTAGCACAGATACGCAGTATTTT. It encodes CASSRRAGGTSTDTQYF.

This clone came up a few times. The gene calls are TRBV9 and TRBJ2-1; 12 nucleotides match TRBD2. Germline V gene lookup returns CDR1 SGDLS and CDR2 YYNGEE. The trim removed 4 bases at V and 6 bases at J, leaving 8 bases unmatched. CDR3 length equals 16 residues. CDR3 loop: CASSPRTSGTLNEQFF. The DNA of the CDR3 is TGTGCCAGCAGCCCCCGGACTAGCGGGACTCTCAATGAGCAGTTCTTC.

This chain links TRBV15 with TRBJ2-7; D is perhaps TRBD2 (5 bases). The CDR3 loop spans 13 amino acids. Per the germline V gene, CDR1 is LNHNV and CDR2 is YYDKDF (reference sequence). The V and J ends lost 0 bases and 9 bases respectively, with 12 bases between them. The CDR3 reads CATSREGFRGQYF. The DNA of the CDR3 is TGTGCCACCAGCAGAGAGGGGTTCCGGGGGCAGTACTTC.

This chain joins TRBV2 and TRBJ2-1; 8 positions match TRBD2. Germline CDR1 and CDR2: SNHLY and FYNNEI. The length of the CDR3 is 11 residues. The V segment lost 11 bases and the J segment 5 bases; nucleotides outside the gene matches: 2. CDR3 sequence reads: CASAGDNEQFF. Written as DNA, the CDR3 is TGTGCCTCAGCGGGAGACAATGAGCAGTTCTTC.

The genes are TRBV23-1 and TRBJ2-5; D possibly matches TRBD1 or TRBD2 (6 bases each). TRBV23-1 is designated an ORF whose function remains uncertain. The V and J ends lost 11 bases and 2 bases respectively, with 18 bases between them. This CDR3 comprises 14 residues. The CDR3 is CAGLKTGTQETQYF. The CDR3 nucleotides read TGCGCCGGACTAAAAACAGGGACTCAAGAGACCCAGTACTTC.

The count of this clone is one. This chain connects TRBV7-2 to TRBJ2-5; D may match TRBD1 or TRBD2 (5 bases each). Germline CDR1 and CDR2: SGHTA and FQGNSA. The CDR3 totals 14 residues. V lost 8 bases, J lost 6 bases, and 19 bases lay in between. The CDR3 sequence: CASGNTGTFQTQYF. Written as DNA, the CDR3 is TGTGCCAGCGGTAACACCGGGACCTTCCAGACCCAGTACTTC.

This clone was counted between two and nine times. This chain links TRBV19 with TRBJ2-2; unclear D gene. CDR3 length equals 12 residues. CDR1 is LNHDA, CDR2 SQIVND, per germline (reference sequence). Trimming stripped 6 bases from V and 7 bases from J, with 9 bases between. The CDR3 here is CASSQARGELFF. The CDR3 DNA sequence: TGTGCCAGTAGCCAGGCGCGCGGGGAGCTGTTTTTT.

A few counts support this clone. CDR3 sequence reads: CASRAGDPLGNEKLFF. Written as DNA, the CDR3 is TGCGCCAGCAGGGCAGGGGACCCCCTAGGTAATGAAAAACTGTTTTTT. The gene calls are TRBV5-1 and TRBJ1-4, with a possible D match to TRBD1 (6 bases). The CDR3 covers 16 residues. The V gene lost 5 bases and the J gene lost 4 bases, with 18 bases spanning the gap. CDR1 SGHRS and CDR2 YFSETQ come from the germline V gene.